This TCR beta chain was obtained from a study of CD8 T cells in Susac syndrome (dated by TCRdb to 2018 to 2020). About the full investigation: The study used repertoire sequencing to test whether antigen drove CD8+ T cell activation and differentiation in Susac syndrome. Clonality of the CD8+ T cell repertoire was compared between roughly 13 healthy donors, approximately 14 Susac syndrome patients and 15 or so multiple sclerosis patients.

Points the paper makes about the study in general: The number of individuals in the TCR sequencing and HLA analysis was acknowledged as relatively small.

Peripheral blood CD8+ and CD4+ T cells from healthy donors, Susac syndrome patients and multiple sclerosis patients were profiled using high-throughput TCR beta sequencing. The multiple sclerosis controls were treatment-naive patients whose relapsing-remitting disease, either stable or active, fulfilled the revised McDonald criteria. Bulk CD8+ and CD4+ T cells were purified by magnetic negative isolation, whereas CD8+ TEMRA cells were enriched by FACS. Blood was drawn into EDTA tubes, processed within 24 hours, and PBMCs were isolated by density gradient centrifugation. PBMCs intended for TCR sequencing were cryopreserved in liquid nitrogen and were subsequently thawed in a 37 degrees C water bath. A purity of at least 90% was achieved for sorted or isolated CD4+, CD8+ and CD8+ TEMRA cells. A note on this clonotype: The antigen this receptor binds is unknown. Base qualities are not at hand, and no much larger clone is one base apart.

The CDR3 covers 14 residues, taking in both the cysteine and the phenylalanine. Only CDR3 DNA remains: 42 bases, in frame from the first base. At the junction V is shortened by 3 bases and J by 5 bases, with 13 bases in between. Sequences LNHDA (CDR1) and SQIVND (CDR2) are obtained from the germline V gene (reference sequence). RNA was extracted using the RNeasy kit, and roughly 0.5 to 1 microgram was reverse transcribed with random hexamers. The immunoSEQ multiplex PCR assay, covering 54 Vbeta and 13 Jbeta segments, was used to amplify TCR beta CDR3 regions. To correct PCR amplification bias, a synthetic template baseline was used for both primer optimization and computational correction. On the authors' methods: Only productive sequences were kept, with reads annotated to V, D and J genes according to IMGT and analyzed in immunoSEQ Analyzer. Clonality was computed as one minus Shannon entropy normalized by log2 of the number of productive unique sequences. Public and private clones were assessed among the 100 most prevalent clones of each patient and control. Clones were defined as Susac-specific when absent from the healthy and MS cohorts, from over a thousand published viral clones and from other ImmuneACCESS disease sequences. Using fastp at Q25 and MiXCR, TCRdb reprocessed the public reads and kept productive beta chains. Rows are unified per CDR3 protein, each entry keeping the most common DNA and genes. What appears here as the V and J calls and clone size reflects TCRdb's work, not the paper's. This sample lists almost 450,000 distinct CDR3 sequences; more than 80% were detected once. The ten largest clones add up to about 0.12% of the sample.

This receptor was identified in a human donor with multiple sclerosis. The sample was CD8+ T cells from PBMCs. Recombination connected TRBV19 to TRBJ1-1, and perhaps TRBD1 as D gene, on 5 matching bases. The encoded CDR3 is CASSITGGETEAFF. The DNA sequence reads TGTGCCAGTAGTATTACGGGGGGAGAGACTGAAGCTTTCTTT.